This paragraph covers one TCR beta chain sequence. Its cognate antigen is unknown. The data belong to a study of T cell repertoires in cytomegalovirus infection. General study results and limits: Across the ex vivo response, the dominant clonotypes were HLA-C-restricted CMV-specific TCR beta clonotypes. People with CMV and the relevant HLA were identified by cumulative public TCR beta family frequency.

Trimming took 2 bases from V and 1 from J, leaving 23 bases between them. Germline V gene data show CDR1 as LGHNT and CDR2 as FRNRAP. CDR3 length: 19 residues. TCRdb re-called the reads through MiXCR, storing one row per CDR3 protein. The sample has about 740,000 distinct CDR3 sequences, roughly a third seen once. Sequencing was performed on cultured PBMCs, taken from culture after CMV antigen stimulation. This clonotype was sampled from a human donor in good health (CMV status not recorded). Some clones in this sample may be carry-over from other donors' samples. This chain uses TRBV12-5 with TRBJ2-5; a weak D match, TRBD1 (6 bases). CDR3 residues: CASGLLGNGGQGGQETQYF. The CDR3, as DNA: TGTGCTAGTGGTTTGCTCGGTAATGGGGGCCAGGGTGGCCAAGAGACCCAGTACTTC. The complete variable domain, with remaining parts taken from reference TRBV12-5 and TRBJ2-5, reads DARVTQTPRHKVTEMGQEVTMRCQPILGHNTVFWYRQTMMQGLELLAYFRNRAPLDDSGMPKDRFSAEMPDATLATLKIQPSEPRDSAVYFCASGLLGNGGQGGQETQYFGPGTRLLVL.